This TCR beta chain stems from a study of somatic mutations in cytotoxic T cells in rheumatoid arthritis. Study-wide background: Some V beta antibody-stained T-cell populations were flow-sorted at nearly 100% purity, including V beta1+ cells sequenced for TCRB.

As for this clone: The target antigen is unknown.

Study results and limitations: No significant CD8+ T-cell clonality difference was found between rheumatoid arthritis patients and age-matched controls.

The CDR3 extends over 18 amino acids. Clones were read by immunoSEQ multiplex PCR, and TCRdb kept only the in-frame ones, dropping some. The data show under 15,000 clones, 74% seen once. The material sequenced was CD8+ T cells sorted from blood. This sequence originates from an older man in good health. V gene TRBV21-1 combines with J gene TRBJ2-2; the listed D gene, TRBD1, was not tested against the DNA. TRBV21-1 is annotated as a pseudogene. The CDR3 here is CASSPEIVGTVNTGELFF. Written as DNA, the CDR3 is TGTGCCAGCAGCCCCGAGATTGTGGGGACAGTAAACACCGGGGAGCTGTTTTTT.